A single T cell receptor beta chain is shown here with its context. This clonotype appeared a few times. Its antigen is currently not known. No base-level quality is on record; no much larger clone is a single base apart. The study used an expanded emulsion RT-PCR method with primers for all TCR V genes to analyze paired alpha-beta TCRs of CD8+ T cells. Before emulsion RT-PCR, CD8+ T cells were isolated using a CD8 positive selection kit and then incubated overnight in 8 to 10 IU/mL IL-2. From cysteine to phenylalanine, the CDR3 is 16 amino acids long. Just CDR3 DNA is preserved here, 48 bases in frame from base 1. Relative to germline, V is 0 bases shorter and J is 2 bases shorter, with 14 bases between their ends. From a lookup of the germline V gene (reference sequence), CDR1 and CDR2 are LGHDT and YNNKEL. The library was prepared using emulsion pairing. A second nested PCR with blocking oligos suppressed unpaired genes, then a third nested PCR added Illumina adaptors and barcodes. Each emulsion RT-PCR master mix contained roughly 4,500-250,000 T cells, with C-region, Stepout and V-region primers. Emulsions were generated with the Micellula Emulsion and Purification Kit, and RT-PCR used Qiagen OneStep RT-PCR reagents. Pooled libraries were sequenced on an Illumina MiSeq with paired-end 2 x 250 reads. The published analysis was carried out like this. In Galaxy, read pairs were joined and then clipped at the engineered overlap into separate alpha and beta files, and any unclipped reads were discarded. To assign alpha-beta pairs, the researchers used CompleteTCR, a MiTCR-based pipeline that relies on an R script to link chains sharing read cluster identifiers. TCR sequences that were observed only once, about 1-3.1% of the total, were removed as potential sequencing errors. The public reads were reprocessed in TCRdb via fastp at Q25 and MiXCR, keeping in-frame beta chains. Rows are unified per CDR3 protein, each entry keeping the most common DNA and genes. In this record, the V and J calls reflect TCRdb's handling and not the investigators' own analysis. In this sample the table shows tens of thousands of distinct CDR3 sequences, 45% of which occur a single time. Around three fifths of the sample belongs to the ten largest clones.

The data were taken from a study of T cell repertoires in breast cancer (dated by TCRdb to between 2015 and 2016). Regarding the study in general: The study profiled tumors, lymph nodes and peripheral blood lymphocytes from breast cancer patients, plus peripheral blood from healthy control donors. Most of the approximately 22 patient tumors analyzed for shared TCRs were ER+/PR+. Nine healthy donors, of an age range similar to that of the patients, were included as controls. On average, approximately 500,000 sequences per sample and around 9.6 reads per input cell were obtained by sequencing. Given the low mutational burden of breast cancer and the rarity of common mutations in breast cancer, it was reasoned that TCRs shared between breast cancer patients would target shared antigens. Tumors and tumor-involved lymph nodes were minced, digested with Liberase and DNase, and then passed through 70-um and 40-um filters. Tumor-free lymph nodes were processed without enzymatic digestion, and Ficoll was used to separate blood samples. Beyond this particular receptor, the publication reports: Some 17 TCR pairs were shared across seven or more patient tumors and were rarely found in control blood, which suggests possible tumor specificity. Shared TCRs were encoded by various nucleotide sequences, which suggests selection and expansion based on antigen. Emulsion RT-PCR was considered qualitative rather than quantitative, because transcript abundance and primer differences skewed the recovery of clones. About fourfold more TCRs were shared with matched tumor repertoires by tumor-involved sentinel lymph nodes than by tumor-free nodes (roughly 8% versus 2%). TRBV7 predominated among shared TCRs, which may reflect tumor recognition or a mispriming bias from eight TRBV7 primers. Discarding singleton TCRs and sampling only part of each tumor may have missed genuine antitumor clones.

The sequencing sample was made of CD8+ T cells. The rearrangement combines TRBV3-1 with TRBJ2-7, with an unclear D gene assignment. The sequence was obtained from a pool of human donors with breast cancer or a healthy control (not recorded which). Read as DNA, the sequence is TGTGCCAGCAGCCAAGATGTTGGCGGACGACCCTACGAGCAGTACTTC. This codes for CASSQDVGGRPYEQYF.